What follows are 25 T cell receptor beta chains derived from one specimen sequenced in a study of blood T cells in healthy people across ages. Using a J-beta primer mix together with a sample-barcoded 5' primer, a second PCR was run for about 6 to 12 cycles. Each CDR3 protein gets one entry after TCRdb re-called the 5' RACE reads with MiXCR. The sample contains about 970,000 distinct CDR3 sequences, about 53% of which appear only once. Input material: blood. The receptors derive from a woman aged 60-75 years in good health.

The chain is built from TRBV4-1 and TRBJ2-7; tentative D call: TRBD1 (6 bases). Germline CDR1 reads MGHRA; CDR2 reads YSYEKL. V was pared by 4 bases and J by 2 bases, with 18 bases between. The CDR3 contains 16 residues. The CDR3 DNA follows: TGCGCCAGCAGCCGGGACGCAGGGGACCCCGCCTACGAGCAGTACTTC. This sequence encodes CASSRDAGDPAYEQYF.

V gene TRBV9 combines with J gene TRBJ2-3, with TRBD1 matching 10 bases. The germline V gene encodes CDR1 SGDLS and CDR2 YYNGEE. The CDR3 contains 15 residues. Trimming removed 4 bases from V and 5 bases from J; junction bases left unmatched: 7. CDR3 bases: TGTGCCAGCAGCTCATCAGGGACAGGGGTAGATACGCAGTATTTT. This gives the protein CASSSSGTGVDTQYF.

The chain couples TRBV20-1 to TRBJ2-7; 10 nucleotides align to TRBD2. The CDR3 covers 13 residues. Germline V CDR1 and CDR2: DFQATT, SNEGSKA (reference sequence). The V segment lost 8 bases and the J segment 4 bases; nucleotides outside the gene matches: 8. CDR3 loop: CSSQAGGLYEQYF. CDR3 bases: TGCAGTTCCCAAGCGGGAGGGTTGTACGAGCAGTACTTC.

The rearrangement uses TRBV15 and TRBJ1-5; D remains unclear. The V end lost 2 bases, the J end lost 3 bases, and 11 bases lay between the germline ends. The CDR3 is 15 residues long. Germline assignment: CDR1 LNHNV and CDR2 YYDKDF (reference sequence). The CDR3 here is CATSRRREPNQPQHF. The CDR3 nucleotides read TGTGCCACCAGCAGACGCCGGGAACCCAATCAGCCCCAGCATTTT.

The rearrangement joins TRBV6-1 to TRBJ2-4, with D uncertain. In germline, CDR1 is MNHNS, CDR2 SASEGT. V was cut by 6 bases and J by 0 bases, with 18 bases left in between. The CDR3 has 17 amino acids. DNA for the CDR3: TGTGCCAGCAGGCTAAGGGTAGCAGACCTAGCCAAAAACATTCAGTACTTC. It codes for CASRLRVADLAKNIQYF.

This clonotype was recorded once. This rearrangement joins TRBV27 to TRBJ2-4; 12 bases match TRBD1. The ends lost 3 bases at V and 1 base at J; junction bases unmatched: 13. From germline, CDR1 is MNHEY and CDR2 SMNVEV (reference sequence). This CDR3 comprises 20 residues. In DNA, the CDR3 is TGTGCCAGCAGTTTCCGAAGGGGACAGGGGGCCTTACCGGCCAAAAACATTCAGTACTTC. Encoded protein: CASSFRRGQGALPAKNIQYF.

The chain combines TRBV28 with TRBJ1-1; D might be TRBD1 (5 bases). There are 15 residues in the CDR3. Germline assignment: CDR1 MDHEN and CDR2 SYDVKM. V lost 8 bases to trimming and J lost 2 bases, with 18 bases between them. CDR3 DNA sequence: TGTGCCAGCCTTGAGGGGAATTCGGTAAACACTGAAGCTTTCTTT. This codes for CASLEGNSVNTEAFF.

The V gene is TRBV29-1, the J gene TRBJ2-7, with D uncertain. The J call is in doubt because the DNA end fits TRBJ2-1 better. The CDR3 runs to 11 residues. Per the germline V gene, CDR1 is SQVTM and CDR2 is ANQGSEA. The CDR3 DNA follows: TGCAGCGTTGAAGATCTTTCTGAGCAGTTCTTC. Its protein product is CSVEDLSEQFF.

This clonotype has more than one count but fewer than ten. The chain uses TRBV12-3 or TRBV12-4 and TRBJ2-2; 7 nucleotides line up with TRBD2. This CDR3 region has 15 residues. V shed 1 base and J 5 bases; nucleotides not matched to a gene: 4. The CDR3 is CASSLGTSGTGELFF. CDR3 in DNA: TGTGCCAGCAGTTTAGGGACTAGTGGTACCGGGGAGCTGTTTTTT.

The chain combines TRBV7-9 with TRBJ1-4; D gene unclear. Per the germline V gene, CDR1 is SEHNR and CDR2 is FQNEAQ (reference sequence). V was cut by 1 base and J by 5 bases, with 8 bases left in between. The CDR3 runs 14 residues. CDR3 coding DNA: TGTGCCAGCAGCTTAGGGAGGAACAATGAAAAACTGTTTTTT. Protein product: CASSLGRNNEKLFF.

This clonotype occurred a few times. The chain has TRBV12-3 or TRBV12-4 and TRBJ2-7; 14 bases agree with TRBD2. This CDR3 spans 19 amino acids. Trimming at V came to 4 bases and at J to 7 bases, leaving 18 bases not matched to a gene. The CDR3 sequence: CASSSSLSRLAGGFGEQYF. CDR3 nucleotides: TGTGCCAGCAGTTCCTCCCTCTCGCGACTAGCGGGAGGGTTCGGTGAGCAGTACTTC.

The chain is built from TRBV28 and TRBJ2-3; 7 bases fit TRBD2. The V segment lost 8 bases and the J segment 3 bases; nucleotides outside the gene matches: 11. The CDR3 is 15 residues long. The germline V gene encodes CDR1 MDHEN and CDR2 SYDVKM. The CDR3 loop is CASGTSGISTDTQYF. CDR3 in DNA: TGTGCCAGCGGAACAAGCGGGATTAGTACAGATACGCAGTATTTT.

The CDR3 DNA reads as TGCAGTGCTAGAGAGATAGGGGGTAGCAATCAGCCCCAGCATTTT. Translated: CSAREIGGSNQPQHF. The gene calls are TRBV20-1 and TRBJ1-5, with a possible D match to TRBD1 (6 bases). Looked up from germline, CDR1 is DFQATT and CDR2 is SNEGSKA (reference sequence). Trimming pared 0 bases from V and 0 bases from J, leaving 9 bases between. The CDR3 is 15 residues long.

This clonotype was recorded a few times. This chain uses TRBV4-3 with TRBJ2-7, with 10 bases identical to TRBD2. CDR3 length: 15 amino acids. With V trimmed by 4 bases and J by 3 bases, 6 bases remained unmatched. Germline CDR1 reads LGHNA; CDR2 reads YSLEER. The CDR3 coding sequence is TGCGCCAGCAGCCCCGGGACTAGCGACTTCTACGAGCAGTACTTC. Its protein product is CASSPGTSDFYEQYF.

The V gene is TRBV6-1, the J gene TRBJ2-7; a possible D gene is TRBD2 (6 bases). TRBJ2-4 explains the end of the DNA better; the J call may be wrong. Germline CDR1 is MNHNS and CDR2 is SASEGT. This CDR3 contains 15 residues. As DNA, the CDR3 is TGTGCCAGCAGTGAGGAAGAAGGGGCGGGGAACATTCAGTACTTC. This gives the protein CASSEEEGAGNIQYF.

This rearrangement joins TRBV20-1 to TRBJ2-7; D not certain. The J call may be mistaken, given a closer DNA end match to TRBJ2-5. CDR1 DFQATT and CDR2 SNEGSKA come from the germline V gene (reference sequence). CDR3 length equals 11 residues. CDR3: CSATGEETQYF. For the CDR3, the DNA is TGCAGTGCTACCGGAGAAGAGACCCAGTACTTC.

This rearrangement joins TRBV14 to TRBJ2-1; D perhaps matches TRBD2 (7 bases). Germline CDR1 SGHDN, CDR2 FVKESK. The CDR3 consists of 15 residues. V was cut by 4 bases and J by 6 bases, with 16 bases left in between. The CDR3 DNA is TGTGCCAGCAGCCCAGTAGGGGGGGGGCTCAATGAGCAGTTCTTC. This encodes CASSPVGGGLNEQFF.

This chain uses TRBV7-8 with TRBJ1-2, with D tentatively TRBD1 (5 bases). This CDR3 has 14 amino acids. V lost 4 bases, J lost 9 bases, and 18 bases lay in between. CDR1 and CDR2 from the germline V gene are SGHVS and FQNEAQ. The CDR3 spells CASSSSARVLSYTF. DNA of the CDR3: TGTGCCAGCAGCTCCAGCGCCAGGGTTTTGAGCTACACCTTC.

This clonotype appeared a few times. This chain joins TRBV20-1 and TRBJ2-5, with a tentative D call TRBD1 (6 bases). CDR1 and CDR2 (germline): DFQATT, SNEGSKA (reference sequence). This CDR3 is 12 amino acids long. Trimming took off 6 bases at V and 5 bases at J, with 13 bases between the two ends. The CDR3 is CSARGLGETQYF. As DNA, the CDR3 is TGCAGTGCCAGGGGATTGGGGGAGACCCAGTACTTC.

CDR3 amino acids: CASSHSGGGQETQYF. CDR3 sequence (DNA): TGCGCCAGCAGCCACAGCGGGGGGGGCCAAGAGACCCAGTACTTC. The chain links TRBV4-1 to TRBJ2-7; TRBD2 aligns across 10 bases. The end of the DNA is better explained by TRBJ2-5, so the J call may be wrong. CDR1 is MGHRA, CDR2 YSYEKL, per germline. The CDR3 contains 15 residues.

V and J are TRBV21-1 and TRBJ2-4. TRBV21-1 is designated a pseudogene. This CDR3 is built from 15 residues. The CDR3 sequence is CASSKGKLAKNIQYF. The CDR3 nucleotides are TGTGCCAGCAGCAAAGGGAAACTAGCCAAAAACATTCAGTACTTC.

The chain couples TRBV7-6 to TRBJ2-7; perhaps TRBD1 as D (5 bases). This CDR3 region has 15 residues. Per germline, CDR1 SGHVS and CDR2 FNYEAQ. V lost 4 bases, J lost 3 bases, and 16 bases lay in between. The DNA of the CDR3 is TGTGCCAGCAGCTCCCCCCTTAGGGGTCACTACGAGCAGTACTTC. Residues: CASSSPLRGHYEQYF.

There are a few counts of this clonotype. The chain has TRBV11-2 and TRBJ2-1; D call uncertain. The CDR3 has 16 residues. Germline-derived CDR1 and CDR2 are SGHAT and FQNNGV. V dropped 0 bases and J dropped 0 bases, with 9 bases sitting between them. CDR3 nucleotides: TGTGCCAGCAGCTTAGAAATCACTACCTCCTACAATGAGCAGTTCTTC. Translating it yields CASSLEITTSYNEQFF.

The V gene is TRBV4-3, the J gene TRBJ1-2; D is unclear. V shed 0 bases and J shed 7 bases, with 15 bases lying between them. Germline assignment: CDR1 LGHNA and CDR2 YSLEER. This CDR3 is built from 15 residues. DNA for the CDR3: TGCGCCAGCAGCCAAGAAAGGCAAGCGGCGTTTGGCTACACCTTC. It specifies CASSQERQAAFGYTF.

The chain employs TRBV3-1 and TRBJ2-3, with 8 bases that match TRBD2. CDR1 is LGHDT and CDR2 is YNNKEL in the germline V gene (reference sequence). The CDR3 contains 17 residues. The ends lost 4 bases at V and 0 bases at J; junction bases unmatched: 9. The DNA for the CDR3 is TGTGCCAGCAGCCGTACGGGAGGGAGGACTAGCACAGATACGCAGTATTTT. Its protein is CASSRTGGRTSTDTQYF.